The 17 T cell receptor beta chains presented below share a single source sample, sequenced in a study of cytomegalovirus exposure and HLA in healthy donors listed by TCRdb under 2017. The library was built by means of the immunoSEQ multiplex PCR assay. TCRdb mirrors the immuneACCESS table, restricted to in-frame sequences. Some clones are absent from its copies; in checked studies, under half trace to an unresolved V gene, and the reason for the others is unknown. The sample records approximately 220,000 clones, over 80% of which are singletons. The top ten clonotypes cover more than 0.85% of the sample. Sample: PBMCs. All receptors derive from a woman younger than 30 in good health and CMV-seronegative.

The V call is TRBV6-7, the J call TRBJ1-5; 9 positions match TRBD1. TRBV6-7 carries the ORF label, with uncertain function. V lost 1 base, J lost 0 bases, and 7 bases stayed unmatched. This CDR3 contains 18 residues. The CDR3 reads CASSYWTGEMLSNQPQHF. CDR3 nucleotide sequence: TGTGCCAGCAGTTACTGGACAGGGGAGATGCTTAGCAATCAGCCCCAGCATTTT.

J is TRBJ1-3 and V is TRBV19; 9 bases align to TRBD1. In germline, CDR1 is LNHDA, CDR2 SQIVND (reference sequence). CDR3 size: 15 residues. In DNA, the CDR3 is TGTGCAAGTGGGGGGACAGGGACCTCTGGAAACACCATATATTTT. Translating it yields CASGGTGTSGNTIYF.

J is TRBJ2-7 and V is TRBV5-6, with 9 bases identical to TRBD2. The CDR3 runs 15 residues. Germline V gene data show CDR1 as SGHDT and CDR2 as YYEEEE. J gave up 7 bases and V 0 bases, and 8 bases lay outside the gene matches. CDR3 residues: CASSLELAGEREQYF. The CDR3, as DNA: TGTGCCAGCAGCTTGGAGTTAGCGGGAGAGCGGGAGCAGTACTTC.

CDR3 sequence: CASRGPNTGELFF. DNA for the CDR3: TGTGCCAGCAGGGGCCCGAACACCGGGGAGCTGTTTTTT. The chain is built from TRBV6-1 and TRBJ2-2; D is unclear. The germline CDR1 and CDR2 sequences are MNHNS and SASEGT. Trimming cost V 6 bases and J 0 bases, with 5 bases left between them. The CDR3 loop spans 13 amino acids.

Points on this clone: This sample includes further DNA sequences coding for the same CDR3. This chain links TRBV27 with TRBJ2-7; 11 bases agree with TRBD2. The CDR3 covers 14 residues. The V segment lost 6 bases and the J segment 2 bases; nucleotides outside the gene matches: 3. CDR1 is MNHEY and CDR2 is SMNVEV in the germline V gene (reference sequence). CDR3 DNA: TGTGCCAGCAGCTCGGGACTAGCGGCCTACGAGCAGTACTTC. It is translated as CASSSGLAAYEQYF.

This chain links TRBV14 with TRBJ1-3; possible D gene TRBD1, 5 bases. V was pared by 4 bases and J by 0 bases, with 10 bases between. Germline assignment: CDR1 SGHDN and CDR2 FVKESK. The CDR3 loop spans 15 amino acids. The CDR3 spells CASSLLTVSGNTIYF. CDR3 DNA sequence: TGTGCCAGCAGCCTTCTGACAGTCTCTGGAAACACCATATATTTT. The whole variable domain, filled in from reference TRBV14 and TRBJ1-3, reads EAGVTQFPSHSVIEKGQTVTLRCDPISGHDNLYWYRRVMGKEIKFLLHFVKESKQDESGMPNNRFLAERTGGTYSTLKVQPAELEDSGVYFCASSLLTVSGNTIYFGEGSWLTVV.

J is TRBJ2-5 and V is TRBV28, with 9 bases matching TRBD1. CDR1 is MDHEN and CDR2 is SYDVKM in the germline V gene. Trimming at V came to 4 bases and at J to 7 bases, leaving 7 bases not matched to a gene. This CDR3 region has 14 residues. CDR3 protein: CASSSIQGAVTQYF. The CDR3 bases are TGTGCCAGCAGTTCAATACAGGGGGCCGTGACCCAGTACTTC.

The chain couples TRBV27 to TRBJ2-1; 9 bases line up with TRBD1. CDR1 MNHEY and CDR2 SMNVEV come from the germline V gene (reference sequence). The CDR3 sequence is 14 residues long. V lost 5 bases and J lost 4; bases outside the gene matches: 3. The DNA for the CDR3 is TGTGCCAGCAGTACCGGGACAGGGTACAATGAGCAGTTCTTC. As protein: CASSTGTGYNEQFF.

The rearrangement links TRBV27 to TRBJ1-4; weak D call: TRBD1 (6 bases). V was clipped by 3 bases and J by 4 bases, with 9 bases between them. The germline CDR1 and CDR2 sequences are MNHEY and SMNVEV (reference sequence). The CDR3 loop spans 14 amino acids. CDR3 region: CASSFGQYNEKLFF. In DNA, the CDR3 is TGTGCCAGCAGTTTTGGACAGTATAATGAAAAACTGTTTTTT.

The chain employs TRBV27 and TRBJ1-5, with 10 bases fitting TRBD1. The CDR3 runs 14 residues. With V trimmed by 4 bases and J by 7 bases, 4 bases remained unmatched. Germline CDR1 MNHEY, CDR2 SMNVEV (reference sequence). The CDR3 protein is CASSSDRGRQPQHF. CDR3 in DNA: TGTGCCAGCAGTTCGGACAGGGGGAGACAGCCCCAGCATTTT.

J is TRBJ1-2 and V is TRBV7-2; unclear D gene. V shed 5 bases and J shed 4 bases, with 17 bases lying between them. The CDR3 is made up of 15 amino acids. Germline CDR1 SGHTA, CDR2 FQGNSA. CDR3 region: CASSAQPQVSYGYTF. The CDR3 DNA is TGTGCCAGCAGCGCCCAACCCCAGGTCAGCTATGGCTACACCTTC.

This chain uses TRBV2 with TRBJ2-1, with 8 bases matching TRBD1. Germline assignment: CDR1 SNHLY and CDR2 FYNNEI. The CDR3 extends over 15 amino acids. V shed 6 bases, J shed 9 bases, and the junction held 13 bases outside the gene matches. As DNA, the CDR3 is TGTGCCAGCAGAGAAAAGCTACGACAGGGGTGTGAGCAGTTCTTC. This encodes CASREKLRQGCEQFF.

This clone was seen only once. The V call is TRBV7-8, the J call TRBJ1-5; D is uncertain. The CDR3 length is 9 residues. CDR1 is SGHVS, CDR2 FQNEAQ, per germline. The V end was cut by 11 bases, the J end by 9 bases, with 8 bases between. CDR3 DNA sequence: TGTGCCTCCCCCAGGCCCCAGCATTTT. Its protein product is CASPRPQHF.

V gene TRBV28 combines with J gene TRBJ2-7; 8 nucleotides agree with TRBD2. The trim removed 2 bases at V and 7 bases at J, leaving 1 base unmatched. CDR1 is MDHEN and CDR2 is SYDVKM in the germline V gene. This CDR3 contains 12 residues. The CDR3 spells CASSLIAGEQYF. The CDR3, as DNA: TGTGCCAGCAGTTTAATAGCGGGAGAGCAGTACTTC.

This chain connects TRBV5-8 to TRBJ1-5, with 9 bases matching TRBD1. The CDR3 contains 14 residues. Germline CDR1 and CDR2: SGHTS and YDEGEE. V shed 3 bases, J shed 4 bases, and the junction held 2 bases outside the gene matches. This chain's CDR3 is CASSWGQGNQPQHF. The CDR3 nucleotides read TGTGCCAGCAGCTGGGGACAGGGTAATCAGCCCCAGCATTTT.

This clone has just one count. The chain joins TRBV6-4 to TRBJ2-4; TRBD2 might be the D (6 bases). Looked up from germline, CDR1 is MRHNA and CDR2 is SNTAGT. The CDR3 length is 17 residues. Trimming removed 4 bases at V and 3 bases at J, with 19 bases between. This CDR3 is CASSGILGGGNKNIQYF. The DNA for the CDR3 is TGTGCCAGCAGTGGAATCTTGGGGGGAGGCAACAAAAACATTCAGTACTTC.

The J gene is TRBJ2-5, the V gene TRBV6-1; unclear D gene. The germline gives CDR1 MNHNS, CDR2 SASEGT. This CDR3 comprises 11 residues. Trimming removed 5 bases from V and 5 bases from J, with 6 bases in between. The CDR3 here is CASSYGETQYF. The CDR3 DNA reads TGTGCCAGCAGTTACGGGGAGACCCAGTACTTC.